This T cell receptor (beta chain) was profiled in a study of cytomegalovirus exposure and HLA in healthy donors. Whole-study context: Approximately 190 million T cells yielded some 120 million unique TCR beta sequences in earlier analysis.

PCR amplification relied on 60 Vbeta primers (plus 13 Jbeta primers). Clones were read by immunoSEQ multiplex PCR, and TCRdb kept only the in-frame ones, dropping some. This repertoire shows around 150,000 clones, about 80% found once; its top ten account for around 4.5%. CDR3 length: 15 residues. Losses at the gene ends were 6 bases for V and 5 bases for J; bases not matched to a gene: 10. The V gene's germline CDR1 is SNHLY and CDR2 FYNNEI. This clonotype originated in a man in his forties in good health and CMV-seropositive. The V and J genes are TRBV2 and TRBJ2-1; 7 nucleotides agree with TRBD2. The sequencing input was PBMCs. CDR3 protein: CASSGSGGLNNEQFF. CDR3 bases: TGTGCCAGCAGCGGATCCGGGGGACTAAACAATGAGCAGTTCTTC.